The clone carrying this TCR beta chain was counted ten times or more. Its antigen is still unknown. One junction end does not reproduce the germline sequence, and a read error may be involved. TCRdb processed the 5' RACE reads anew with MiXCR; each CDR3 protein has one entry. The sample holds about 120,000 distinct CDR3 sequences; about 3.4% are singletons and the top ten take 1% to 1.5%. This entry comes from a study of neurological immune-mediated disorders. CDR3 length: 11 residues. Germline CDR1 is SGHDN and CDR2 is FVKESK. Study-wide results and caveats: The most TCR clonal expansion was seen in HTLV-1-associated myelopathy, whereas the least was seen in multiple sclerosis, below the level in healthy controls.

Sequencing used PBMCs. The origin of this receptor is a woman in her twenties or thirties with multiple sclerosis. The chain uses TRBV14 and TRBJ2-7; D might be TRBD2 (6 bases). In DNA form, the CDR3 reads TGTGCCAGCAGCCCGGGCGGGGCTAGGAGGTTC. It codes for CASSPGGARRF.